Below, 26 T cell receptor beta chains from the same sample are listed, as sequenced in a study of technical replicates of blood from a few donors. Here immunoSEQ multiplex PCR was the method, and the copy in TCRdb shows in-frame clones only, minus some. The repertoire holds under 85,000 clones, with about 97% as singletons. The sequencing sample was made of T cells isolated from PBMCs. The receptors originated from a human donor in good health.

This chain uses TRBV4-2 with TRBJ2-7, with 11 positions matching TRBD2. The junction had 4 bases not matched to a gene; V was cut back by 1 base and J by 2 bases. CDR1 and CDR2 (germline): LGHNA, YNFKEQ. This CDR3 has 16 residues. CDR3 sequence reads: CASSQAALAGAYEQYF. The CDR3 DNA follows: TGTGCCAGCAGCCAAGCCGCACTAGCGGGAGCCTACGAGCAGTACTTC.

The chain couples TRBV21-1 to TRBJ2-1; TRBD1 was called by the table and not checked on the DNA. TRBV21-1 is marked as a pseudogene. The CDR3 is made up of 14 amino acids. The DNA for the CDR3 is TGTGCCAGCAGCAAAGCTAAGGGGCCAAGGGAGCAGTTCTTC. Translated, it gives CASSKAKGPREQFF.

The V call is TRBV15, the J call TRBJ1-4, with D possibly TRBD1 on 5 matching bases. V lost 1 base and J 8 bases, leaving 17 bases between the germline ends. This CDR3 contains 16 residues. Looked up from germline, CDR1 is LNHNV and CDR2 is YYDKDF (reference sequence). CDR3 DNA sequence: TGTGCCACCAGCAGAGTGCTCGGGGGTCTAGGGGAAAAACTGTTTTTT. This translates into CATSRVLGGLGEKLFF.

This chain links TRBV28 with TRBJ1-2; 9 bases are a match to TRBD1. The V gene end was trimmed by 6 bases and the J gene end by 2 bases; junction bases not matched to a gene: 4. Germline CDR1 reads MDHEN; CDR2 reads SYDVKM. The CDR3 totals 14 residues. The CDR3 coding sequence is TGTGCCAGCAGACCGACAGGGGGAAACTATGGCTACACCTTC. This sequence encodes CASRPTGGNYGYTF.

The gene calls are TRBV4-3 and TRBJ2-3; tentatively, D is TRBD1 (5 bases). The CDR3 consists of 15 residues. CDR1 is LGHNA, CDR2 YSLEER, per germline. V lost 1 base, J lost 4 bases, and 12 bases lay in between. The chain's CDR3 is CASSQAGRVADTQYF. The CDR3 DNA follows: TGCGCCAGCAGCCAAGCAGGCAGGGTGGCAGATACGCAGTATTTT.

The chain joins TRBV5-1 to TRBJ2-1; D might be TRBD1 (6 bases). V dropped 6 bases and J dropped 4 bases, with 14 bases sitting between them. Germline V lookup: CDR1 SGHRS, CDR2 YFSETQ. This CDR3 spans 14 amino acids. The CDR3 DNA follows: TGCGCCAGCACACCCAGGGGATCTTACAATGAGCAGTTCTTC. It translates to CASTPRGSYNEQFF.

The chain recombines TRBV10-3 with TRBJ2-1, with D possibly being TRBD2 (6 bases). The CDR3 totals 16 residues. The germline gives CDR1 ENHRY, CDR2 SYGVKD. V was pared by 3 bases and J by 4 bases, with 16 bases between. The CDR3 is CAISDPRLAIYNEQFF. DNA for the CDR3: TGTGCCATCAGTGACCCGAGGCTAGCGATATACAATGAGCAGTTCTTC.

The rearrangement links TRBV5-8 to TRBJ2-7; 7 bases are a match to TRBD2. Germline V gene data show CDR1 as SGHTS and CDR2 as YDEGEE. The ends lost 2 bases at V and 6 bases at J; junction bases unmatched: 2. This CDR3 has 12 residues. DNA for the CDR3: TGTGCCAGCAGCTTCTCGGGGGGCGAGCAGTACTTC. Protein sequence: CASSFSGGEQYF.

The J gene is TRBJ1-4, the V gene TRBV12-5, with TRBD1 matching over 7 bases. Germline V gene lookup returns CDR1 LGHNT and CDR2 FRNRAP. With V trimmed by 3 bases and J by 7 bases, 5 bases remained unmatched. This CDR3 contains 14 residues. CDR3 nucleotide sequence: TGTGCTAGTGGTTTTAGACAGGGAGGTGAAAAACTGTTTTTT. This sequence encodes CASGFRQGGEKLFF.

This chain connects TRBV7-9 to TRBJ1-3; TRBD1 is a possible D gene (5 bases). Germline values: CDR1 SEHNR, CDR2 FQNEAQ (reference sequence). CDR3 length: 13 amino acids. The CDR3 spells CASGGGNGNTIYF. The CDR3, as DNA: TGTGCTTCCGGCGGGGGGAACGGAAACACCATATATTTT.

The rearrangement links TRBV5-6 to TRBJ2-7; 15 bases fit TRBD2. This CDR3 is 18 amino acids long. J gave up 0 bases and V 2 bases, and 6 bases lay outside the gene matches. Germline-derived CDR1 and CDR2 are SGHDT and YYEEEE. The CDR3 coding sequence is TGTGCCAGCAGCTTCCTAGGGACTAGCGGGAGGAGCTCCTACGAGCAGTACTTC. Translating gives CASSFLGTSGRSSYEQYF.

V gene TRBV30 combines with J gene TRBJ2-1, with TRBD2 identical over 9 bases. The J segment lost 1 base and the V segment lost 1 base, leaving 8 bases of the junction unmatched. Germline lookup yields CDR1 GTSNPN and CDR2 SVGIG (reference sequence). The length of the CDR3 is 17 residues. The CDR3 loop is CAWSGAWTSASYNEQFF. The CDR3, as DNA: TGTGCCTGGAGTGGGGCTTGGACTAGCGCGTCCTACAATGAGCAGTTCTTC.

CDR3 protein: CASRGQDTEAFF. DNA for the CDR3: TGTGCCAGCAGGGGACAGGACACTGAAGCTTTCTTT. The chain carries TRBV6-5 and TRBJ1-1, with TRBD1 identical over 8 bases. J was trimmed by 3 bases and V by 6 bases; bases with no gene match: 0. The germline V gene has CDR1 MNHEY and CDR2 SVGAGI. The CDR3 is 12 residues long.

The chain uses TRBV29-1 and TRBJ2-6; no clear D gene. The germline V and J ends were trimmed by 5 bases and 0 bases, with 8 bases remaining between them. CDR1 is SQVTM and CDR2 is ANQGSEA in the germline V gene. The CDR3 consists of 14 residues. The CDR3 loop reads CSVNSRSGANVLTF. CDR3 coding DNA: TGCAGCGTTAACTCCCGCTCTGGGGCCAACGTCCTGACTTTC.

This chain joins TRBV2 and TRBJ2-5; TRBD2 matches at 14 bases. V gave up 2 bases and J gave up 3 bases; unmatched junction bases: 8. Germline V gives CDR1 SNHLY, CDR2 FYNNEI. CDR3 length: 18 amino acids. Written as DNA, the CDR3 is TGTGCCAGCAGTGAATCGGGGACTAGCGGGAGTTGGGAAGAGACCCAGTACTTC. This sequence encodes CASSESGTSGSWEETQYF. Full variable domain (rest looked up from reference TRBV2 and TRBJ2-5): EPEVTQTPSHQVTQMGQEVILRCVPISNHLYFYWYRQILGQKVEFLVSFYNNEISEKSEIFDDQFSVERPDGSNFTLKIRSTKLEDSAMYFCASSESGTSGSWEETQYFGPGTRLLVL.

The CDR3 is CATTGTAFGGYTF. DNA for the CDR3: TGTGCCACCACGGGGACAGCCTTTGGGGGCTACACCTTC. V and J are TRBV6-6 and TRBJ1-2, with TRBD1 matching over 7 bases. This CDR3 spans 13 amino acids. Germline CDR1 is MNHNY and CDR2 is SVGAGI (reference sequence). With V trimmed by 10 bases and J by 8 bases, 13 bases remained unmatched.

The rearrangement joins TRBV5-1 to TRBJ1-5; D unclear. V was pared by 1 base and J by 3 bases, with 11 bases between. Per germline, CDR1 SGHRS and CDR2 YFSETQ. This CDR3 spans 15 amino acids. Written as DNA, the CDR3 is TGCGCCAGCAGCTTGAGCGGAGCCGTCAATCAGCCCCAGCATTTT. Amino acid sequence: CASSLSGAVNQPQHF. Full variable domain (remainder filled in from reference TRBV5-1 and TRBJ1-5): KAGVTQTPRYLIKTRGQQVTLSCSPISGHRSVSWYQQTPGQGLQFLFEYFSETQRNKGNFPGRFSGRQFSNSRSEMNVSTLELGDSALYLCASSLSGAVNQPQHFGDGTRLSIL.

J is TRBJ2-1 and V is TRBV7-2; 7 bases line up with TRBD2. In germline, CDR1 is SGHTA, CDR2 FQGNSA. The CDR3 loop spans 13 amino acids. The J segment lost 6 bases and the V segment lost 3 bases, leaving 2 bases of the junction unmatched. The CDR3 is CASSFAGANEQFF. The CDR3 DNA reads TGTGCCAGCAGCTTTGCGGGAGCCAATGAGCAGTTCTTC.

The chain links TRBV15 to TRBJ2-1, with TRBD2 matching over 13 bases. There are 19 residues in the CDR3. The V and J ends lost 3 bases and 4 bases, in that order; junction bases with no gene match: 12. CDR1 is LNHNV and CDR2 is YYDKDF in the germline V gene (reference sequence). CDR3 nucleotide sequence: TGTGCCACCAGCAGTCGCTATCAAGGGACTAGCGGGATATACAATGAGCAGTTCTTC. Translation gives CATSSRYQGTSGIYNEQFF.

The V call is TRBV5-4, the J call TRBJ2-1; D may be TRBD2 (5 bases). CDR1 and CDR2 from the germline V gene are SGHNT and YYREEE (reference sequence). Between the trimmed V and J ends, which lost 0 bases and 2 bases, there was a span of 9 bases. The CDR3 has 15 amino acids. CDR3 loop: CASSLGGSPYNEQFF. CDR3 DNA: TGTGCCAGCAGCTTGGGTGGGAGCCCCTACAATGAGCAGTTCTTC. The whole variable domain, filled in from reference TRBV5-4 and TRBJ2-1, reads ETGVTQSPTHLIKTRGQQVTLRCSSQSGHNTVSWYQQALGQGPQFIFQYYREEENGRGNFPPRFSGLQFPNYSSELNVNALELDDSALYLCASSLGGSPYNEQFFGPGTRLTVL.

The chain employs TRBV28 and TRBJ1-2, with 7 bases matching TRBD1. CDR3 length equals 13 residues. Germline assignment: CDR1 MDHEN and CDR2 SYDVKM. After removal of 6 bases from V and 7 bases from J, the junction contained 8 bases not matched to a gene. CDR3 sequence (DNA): TGTGCCAGCAGCCAGGAGGGGGCGCGTGGCTACACCTTC. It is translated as CASSQEGARGYTF.

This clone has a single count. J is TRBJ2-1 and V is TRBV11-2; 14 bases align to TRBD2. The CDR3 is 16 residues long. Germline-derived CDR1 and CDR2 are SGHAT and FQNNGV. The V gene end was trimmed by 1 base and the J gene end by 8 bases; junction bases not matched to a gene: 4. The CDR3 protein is CASSLGPGLAGDEQFF. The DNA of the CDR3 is TGTGCCAGCAGCTTAGGCCCGGGACTAGCGGGAGATGAGCAGTTCTTC. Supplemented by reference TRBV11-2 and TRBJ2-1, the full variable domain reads EAGVAQSPRYKIIEKRQSVAFWCNPISGHATLYWYQQILGQGPKLLIQFQNNGVVDDSQLPKDRFSAERLKGVDSTLKIQPAKLEDSAVYLCASSLGPGLAGDEQFFGPGTRLTVL.

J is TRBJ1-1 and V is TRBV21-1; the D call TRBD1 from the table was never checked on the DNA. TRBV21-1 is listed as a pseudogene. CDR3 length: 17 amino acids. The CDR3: CASSKDAGGFPNTEAFF. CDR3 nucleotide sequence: TGTGCCAGCAGCAAAGATGCAGGGGGCTTCCCGAACACTGAAGCTTTCTTT.

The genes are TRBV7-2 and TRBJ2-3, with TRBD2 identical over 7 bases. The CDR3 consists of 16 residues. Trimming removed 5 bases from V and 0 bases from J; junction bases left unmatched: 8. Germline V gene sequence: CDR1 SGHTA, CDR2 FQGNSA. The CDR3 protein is CASSGGLESSTDTQYF. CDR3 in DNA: TGTGCCAGCAGCGGAGGACTAGAGTCTAGCACAGATACGCAGTATTTT.

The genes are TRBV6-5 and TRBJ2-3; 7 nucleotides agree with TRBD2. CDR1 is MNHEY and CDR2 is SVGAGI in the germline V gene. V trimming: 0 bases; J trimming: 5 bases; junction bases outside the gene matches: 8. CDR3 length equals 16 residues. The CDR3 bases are TGTGCCAGCAGTTACTCGAATAGCGGGTACAGAGATACGCAGTATTTT. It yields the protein CASSYSNSGYRDTQYF.

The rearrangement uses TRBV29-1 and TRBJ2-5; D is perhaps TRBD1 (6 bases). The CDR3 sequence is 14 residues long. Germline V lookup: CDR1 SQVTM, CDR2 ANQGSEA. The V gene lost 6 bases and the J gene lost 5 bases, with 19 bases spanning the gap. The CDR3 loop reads CSVQDRRTWETQYF. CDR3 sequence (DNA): TGCAGCGTACAGGACAGACGAACCTGGGAGACCCAGTACTTC.